Given below is one T cell receptor beta chain in context. This entry is derived from a study of blood T cells in healthy people across ages. The authors ran a second PCR of about 6 to 11 cycles using a sample-barcoded 5' primer and a J-beta primer mix. TCRdb re-called the 5' RACE reads through MiXCR, storing one row per CDR3 protein. Counted here are about 1,000,000 distinct CDR3 sequences, roughly 45% occurring once; the ten biggest clones make up about 20%. Germline loops: CDR1 SGHRS, CDR2 YFSETQ. Trimming took off 2 bases at V and 9 bases at J, with 15 bases between the two ends. This CDR3 spans 14 amino acids.

The chain carries TRBV5-1 and TRBJ2-1; tentative D call: TRBD2 (7 bases). The sequenced sample was blood. This receptor was identified in a woman in her sixties or seventies in good health. The CDR3 here is CASSFGGLGSEQFF. The DNA for the CDR3 is TGCGCCAGCAGCTTCGGGGGGCTAGGCTCTGAGCAGTTCTTC.